This TCR beta chain was recorded in a study of blood T cell repertoires in COVID-19. In the study overall: Samples taken during acute and convalescent COVID-19 were collected in the United States, Italy and Spain. Nucleic acid was either cDNA or gDNA, and it came from T cells, B-cell-depleted T cells, or PBMCs.

Authors' analysis steps: Nucleated cell counts were estimated from reference gene primer amplification. Generated by immunoSEQ multiplex PCR, the TCRdb table keeps only in-frame clones and is missing some. V and J calls plus clone size are reproduced from that table; the DNA served to infer D and trimming. The table includes under 95,000 clones, around nine tenths detected once. CDR1 and CDR2 (germline): SGHVS, FQNEAQ. The V end lost 5 bases, the J end lost 8 bases, and 18 bases lay between the germline ends. This CDR3 has 14 residues. The chain couples TRBV7-8 to TRBJ1-2; maybe TRBD1 (6 bases). The receptor was isolated from a woman aged 45-65 years in a cohort sampled during active COVID-19. The specimen was peripheral blood. The CDR3 DNA reads TGTGCCAGCAGCCGAGGGGGGGTCACGCGGGGCTACACCTTC. Translating gives CASSRGGVTRGYTF. Supplemented by reference TRBV7-8 and TRBJ1-2, the full variable domain reads GAGVSQSPRYKVAKRGQDVALRCDPISGHVSLFWYQQALGQGPEFLTYFQNEAQLDKSGLPSDRFFAERPEGSVSTLKIQRTQQEDSAVYLCASSRGGVTRGYTFGSGTRLTVV.